These T cell receptor beta chains were read from a single sample in a study of blood T cell repertoires in COVID-19. Produced via immunoSEQ multiplex PCR; TCRdb's table is partial and in-frame only. This sample has about 150,000 clones; 70% to 90% occur once, and the top ten carry about 5%. Sequenced input: peripheral blood. These receptors came from a woman aged 45-65 years with acute or convalescent COVID-19. CDR3s include the opening cysteine and the closing phenylalanine or tryptophan. A D gene is named only where the DNA matches it firmly. Clone size is stated in some rows and not others, as once, few, many or a class when expanded.

clone_size j_call v_call d_call cdr3_aa cdr3_nt
NA TRBJ1-1 TRBV29-1 NA CSVEDSGRDTEAFF TGCAGCGTTGAAGATTCAGGGAGGGACACTGAAGCTTTCTTT
once TRBJ2-3 TRBV6-5 TRBD2 CASSRTASGADTQYF TGTGCCAGCAGTAGAACAGCTAGCGGGGCTGATACGCAGTATTTT
once TRBJ1-5 TRBV28 TRBD1 CASSSDRAGKYQPQHF TGTGCCAGCAGTTCAGACAGGGCGGGGAAATATCAGCCCCAGCATTTT
NA TRBJ1-2 TRBV9 NA CASSVGGLRNNYGYTF TGTGCCAGCAGCGTAGGAGGGCTTAGAAATAACTATGGCTACACCTTC
NA TRBJ1-4 TRBV19 TRBD1 CASRPLGQGATNEKLFF TGTGCCAGTAGACCTTTGGGACAGGGTGCAACTAATGAAAAACTGTTTTTT
NA TRBJ1-4 TRBV29-1 NA CSGQERGNEKLFF TGCAGCGGTCAGGAGCGGGGTAATGAAAAACTGTTTTTT
NA TRBJ2-3 TRBV3-1/TRBV3-2 NA CASSQEGPSLSTDTQYF TGTGCCAGCAGCCAAGAGGGTCCTAGCCTATCCACAGATACGCAGTATTTT
few TRBJ1-1 TRBV6-2/TRBV6-3 NA CASSYVSSRVPEAFF TGTGCCAGCAGTTACGTCTCAAGTCGGGTCCCTGAAGCTTTCTTT
NA TRBJ2-3 TRBV18 NA CASSQRRDTDTQYF TGTGCCAGCTCACAACGACGGGACACAGATACGCAGTATTTT
NA TRBJ2-3 TRBV29-1 TRBD1 CSVNGQGDTQYF TGCAGCGTCAACGGACAGGGAGATACGCAGTATTTT
NA TRBJ1-3 TRBV7-9 TRBD1 CASSLEGQSSGNTIYF TGTGCCAGCAGCTTAGAGGGACAGTCCTCTGGAAACACCATATATTTT
NA TRBJ2-2 TRBV11-2 NA CASSLPSGAGELFF TGTGCCAGCAGCTTGCCTTCTGGAGCCGGGGAGCTGTTTTTT
NA TRBJ2-7 TRBV19 TRBD1 CASSIDRVNEQYF TGTGCCAGTAGTATCGACAGGGTCAACGAGCAGTACTTC
NA TRBJ1-1 TRBV29-1 TRBD1 CSVRGQLNTEAFF TGCAGCGTTCGGGGACAGCTGAACACTGAAGCTTTCTTT
NA TRBJ2-5 TRBV5-1 NA CASSLGGVTTQYF TGCGCCAGCAGCTTGGGGGGGGTAACGACCCAGTACTTC
NA TRBJ1-2 TRBV18 NA CASPKSPRVGGGDGYTF TGTGCCAGCCCCAAGTCCCCGAGGGTCGGCGGCGGTGACGGCTACACCTTC
once TRBJ1-5 TRBV7-8 NA CASSRGGVSNQPQHF TGTGCCAGCAGCCGAGGGGGGGTCAGCAATCAGCCCCAGCATTTT
NA TRBJ2-2 TRBV4-3 TRBD2 CASSIRLAGGTGELFF TGCGCCAGCAGCATCCGACTAGCGGGGGGCACCGGGGAGCTGTTTTTT
NA TRBJ1-5 TRBV7-2 NA CASSLFGRDQPQHF TGTGCCAGCAGCTTATTTGGCAGGGATCAGCCCCAGCATTTT
NA TRBJ2-5 TRBV12-3/TRBV12-4 NA CASTPGSQETQYF TGTGCCAGCACCCCGGGGAGTCAGGAGACCCAGTACTTC
NA TRBJ1-4 TRBV6-5 NA CASRGGPDANEKLFF TGTGCCAGCAGGGGAGGTCCGGACGCTAATGAAAAACTGTTTTTT
NA TRBJ1-1 TRBV7-3 TRBD1 CASSRSQGGTEAFF TGTGCCAGCAGCCGTTCACAGGGGGGCACTGAAGCTTTCTTT